This entry is about one T cell receptor beta chain. The record originates from a study of control samples from healthy donors and cancer patients. CDR1 and CDR2 (germline): MNHEY, SMNVEV (reference sequence). The CDR3 extends over 13 amino acids. V shed 6 bases and J 7 bases; nucleotides not matched to a gene: 4. TCRdb's table, derived via immunoSEQ multiplex PCR, lists solely in-frame clones and lacks some. The sample's table shows about 210,000 clones. The source is a woman aged 25 to 45 in good health. The gene calls are TRBV27 and TRBJ2-1; 9 bases fit TRBD1. Input material: blood. The CDR3 sequence is CASSLDRGNEQFF. CDR3 sequence (DNA): TGTGCCAGCAGCCTGGACAGGGGAAATGAGCAGTTCTTC.